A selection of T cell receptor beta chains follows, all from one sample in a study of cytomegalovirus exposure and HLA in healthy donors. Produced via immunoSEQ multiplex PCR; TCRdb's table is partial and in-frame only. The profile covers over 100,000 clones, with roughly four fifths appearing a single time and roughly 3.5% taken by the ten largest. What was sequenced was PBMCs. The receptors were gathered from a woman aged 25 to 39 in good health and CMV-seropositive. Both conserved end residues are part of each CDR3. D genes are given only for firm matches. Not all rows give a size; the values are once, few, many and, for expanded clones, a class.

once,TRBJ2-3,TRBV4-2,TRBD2,CASSQLSGGRSADTQYF,TGTGCCAGCAGCCAACTAAGCGGGGGGCGTAGCGCAGATACGCAGTATTTT
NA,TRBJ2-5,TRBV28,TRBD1,CASRPTGSGVETQYF,TGTGCCAGCAGACCGACAGGGAGTGGGGTGGAGACCCAGTACTTC
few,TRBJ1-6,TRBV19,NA,CASSPRGGSNNSPLHF,TGTGCCAGTAGTCCGCGGGGGGGTTCTAATAATTCACCCCTCCACTTT
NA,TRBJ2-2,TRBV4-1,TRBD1,CASSHGQGWSGELFF,TGCGCCAGCAGCCATGGACAGGGGTGGTCCGGGGAGCTGTTTTTT
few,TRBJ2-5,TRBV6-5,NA,CASSRGDGTETQYF,TGTGCCAGCAGCCGGGGAGACGGAACAGAGACCCAGTACTTC
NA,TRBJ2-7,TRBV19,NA,CASSTLTWDEQYF,TGTGCCAGTAGTACACTAACTTGGGACGAGCAGTACTTC
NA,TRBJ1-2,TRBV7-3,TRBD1,CASSLDPGGYGYTF,TGTGCCAGCAGCTTAGACCCAGGGGGATATGGCTACACCTTC
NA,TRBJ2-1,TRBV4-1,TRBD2,CASSQDEAGLNEQFF,TGCGCCAGCAGCCAAGATGAAGCGGGGCTAAACGAGCAGTTCTTC
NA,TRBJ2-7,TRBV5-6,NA,CASSLVGGLHEQYF,TGTGCCAGCAGCTTGGTGGGGGGATTGCACGAGCAGTACTTC
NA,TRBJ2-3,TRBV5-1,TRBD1,CASQQGAGTDTQYF,TGCGCCAGCCAACAGGGGGCAGGCACAGATACGCAGTATTTT
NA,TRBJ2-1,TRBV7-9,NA,CASSSPSSPREFF,TGTGCCAGCAGCTCCCCGTCCTCACCCCGGGAGTTCTTC
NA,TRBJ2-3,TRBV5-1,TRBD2,CASSIAGGPTDTQYF,TGCGCCAGCAGTATAGCGGGGGGCCCCACAGATACGCAGTATTTT
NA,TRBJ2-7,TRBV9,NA,CASSGGRVDYEQYF,TGTGCCAGCAGCGGAGGGAGAGTAGACTACGAGCAGTACTTC
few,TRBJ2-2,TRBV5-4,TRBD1,CASSLAGTGTGELFF,TGTGCCAGCAGCTTGGCCGGGACAGGCACCGGGGAGCTGTTTTTT
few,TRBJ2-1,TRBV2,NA,CASSPNYNEQFF,TGTGCCAGCAGTCCCAACTACAATGAGCAGTTCTTC
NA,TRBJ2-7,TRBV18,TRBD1,CASSPETGGGYEQYF,TGTGCCAGCTCACCCGAGACAGGGGGCGGGTACGAGCAGTACTTC
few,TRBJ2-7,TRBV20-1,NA,CSARASYEQYF,TGCAGTGCTAGAGCTTCCTACGAGCAGTACTTC
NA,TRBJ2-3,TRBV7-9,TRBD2,CASSFQTSPDTQYF,TGTGCCAGCAGCTTTCAGACTAGCCCAGATACGCAGTATTTT
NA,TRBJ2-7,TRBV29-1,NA,CSVGSVSGQYF,TGCAGCGTTGGAAGCGTGTCCGGGCAGTACTTC
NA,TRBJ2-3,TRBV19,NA,CASSIGGLVGTDTQYF,TGTGCCAGTAGTATCGGGGGGCTGGTGGGCACAGATACGCAGTATTTT
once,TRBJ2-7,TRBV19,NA,CASSITSSYEQYF,TGTGCCAGTAGTATAACTAGCTCCTACGAGCAGTACTTC
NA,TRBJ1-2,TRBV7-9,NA,CSSSPTTGTLLKGCTF,TGTTCCAGCAGCCCTACGACAGGCACACTTTTAAAGGGTTGCACCTTC
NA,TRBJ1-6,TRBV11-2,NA,CASSFDSGENSPLHF,TGTGCCAGCAGCTTCGACAGTGGGGAAAATTCACCCCTCCACTTT
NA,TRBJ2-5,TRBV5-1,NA,CASRFLAAQETQYF,TGCGCCAGCCGATTCCTCGCGGCCCAAGAGACCCAGTACTTC
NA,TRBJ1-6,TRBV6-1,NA,CASSEAHIYNSPLHF,TGTGCCAGCAGTGAAGCGCACATTTATAATTCACCCCTCCACTTT
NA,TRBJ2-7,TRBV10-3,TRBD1,CAIKGGDEQYF,TGTGCCATCAAAGGGGGCGACGAGCAGTACTTC
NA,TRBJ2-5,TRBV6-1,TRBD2,CASSEYFGGVAGGRETQYF,TGTGCCAGCAGTGAATATTTTGGGGGGGTAGCGGGGGGGAGGGAGACCCAGTACTTC
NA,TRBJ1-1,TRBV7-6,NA,CASSPPGNTEAFF,TGTGCCAGCAGCCCCCCGGGGAACACTGAAGCTTTCTTT
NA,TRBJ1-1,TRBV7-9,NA,CSSSPIRTGYLGVNTEAFF,TGTTCCAGCAGCCCTATAAGAACAGGCTACCTAGGGGTGAACACTGAAGCTTTCTTT
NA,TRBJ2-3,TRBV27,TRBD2,CASSFAGGATDTQYF,TGTGCCAGCAGTTTCGCGGGGGGCGCAACAGATACGCAGTATTTT
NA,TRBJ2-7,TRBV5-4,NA,CASSLAGSPAEQYF,TGTGCCAGCAGCTTGGCCGGGAGTCCGGCCGAGCAGTACTTC
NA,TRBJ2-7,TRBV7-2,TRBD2,CASSLERGSGGQYF,TGTGCCAGCAGCTTAGAGAGGGGTAGCGGGGGGCAGTACTTC
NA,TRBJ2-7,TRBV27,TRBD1,CASSRGTGGYEQYF,TGTGCCAGCAGTCGGGGGACAGGGGGCTACGAGCAGTACTTC
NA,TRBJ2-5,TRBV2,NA,CASTRRTQETQYF,TGTGCCAGCACCAGGAGGACCCAAGAGACCCAGTACTTC
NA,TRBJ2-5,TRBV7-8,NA,CASSLRVSGFETQYF,TGTGCCAGCAGCTTACGGGTTTCCGGGTTCGAGACCCAGTACTTC
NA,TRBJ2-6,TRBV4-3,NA,CASSQEATGGLILAGANVLTF,TGCGCCAGCAGCCAAGAGGCGACAGGTGGATTGATCCTTGCCGGGGCCAACGTCCTGACTTTC
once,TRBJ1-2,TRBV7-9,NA,CASSLGDITNYGYTF,TGTGCCAGCAGCTTAGGAGACATCACTAACTATGGCTACACCTTC
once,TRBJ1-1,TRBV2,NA,CASRFTLGETEAFF,TGTGCCAGCAGGTTCACCCTTGGTGAGACTGAAGCTTTCTTT
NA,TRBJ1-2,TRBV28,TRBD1,CASSLYHRGREGYTF,TGTGCCAGCAGTTTATACCACAGGGGGCGGGAAGGCTACACCTTC
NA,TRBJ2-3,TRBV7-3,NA,CASSYRAGSADTQYF,TGTGCCAGCAGCTACAGGGCCGGGTCGGCAGATACGCAGTATTTT
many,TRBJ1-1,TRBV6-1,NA,CASSEGLGRISEAFF,TGTGCCAGCAGTGAGGGACTAGGTCGGATCTCTGAAGCTTTCTTT
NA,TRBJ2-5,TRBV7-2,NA,CASSPTFAGRAQYF,TGTGCCAGCAGCCCCACCTTTGCGGGTAGGGCCCAGTACTTC
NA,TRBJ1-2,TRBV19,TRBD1,CASTKDRGVRYTF,TGTGCCAGTACTAAGGACAGGGGTGTGCGCTACACCTTC
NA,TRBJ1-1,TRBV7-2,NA,CASSLAPGNTEAFF,TGTGCCAGCAGCTTAGCCCCGGGAAACACTGAAGCTTTCTTT
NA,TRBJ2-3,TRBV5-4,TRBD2,CASAGRGDTDTQYF,TGTGCCTCGGCGGGGCGGGGGGACACAGATACGCAGTATTTT
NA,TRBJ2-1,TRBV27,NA,CASSRGLNSYNEQFF,TGTGCCAGCAGCCGGGGGTTAAACTCCTACAATGAGCAGTTCTTC
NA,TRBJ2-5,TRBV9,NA,CASSLRGVETQYF,TGTGCCAGCAGCCTCAGGGGGGTAGAGACCCAGTACTTC
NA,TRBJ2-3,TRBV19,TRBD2,CASSRQAGATDTQYF,TGTGCCAGTAGTAGGCAAGCGGGGGCCACAGATACGCAGTATTTT